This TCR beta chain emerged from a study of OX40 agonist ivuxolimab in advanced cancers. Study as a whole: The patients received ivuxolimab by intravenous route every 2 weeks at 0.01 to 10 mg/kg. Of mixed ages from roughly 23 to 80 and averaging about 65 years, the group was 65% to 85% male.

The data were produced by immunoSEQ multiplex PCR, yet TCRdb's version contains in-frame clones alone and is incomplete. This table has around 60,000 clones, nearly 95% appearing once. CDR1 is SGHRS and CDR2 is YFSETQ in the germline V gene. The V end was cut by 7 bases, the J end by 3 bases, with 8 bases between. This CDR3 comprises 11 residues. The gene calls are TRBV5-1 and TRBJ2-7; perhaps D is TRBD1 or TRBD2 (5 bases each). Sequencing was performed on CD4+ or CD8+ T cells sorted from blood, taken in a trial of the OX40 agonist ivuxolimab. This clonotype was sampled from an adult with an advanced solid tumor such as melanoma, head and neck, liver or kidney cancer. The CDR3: CASRGSYEQYF. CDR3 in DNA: TGCGCCAGCCGGGGCAGCTACGAGCAGTACTTC.